These 25 T cell receptor beta chains came from one sample sequenced in a study of vaccination and CD4 T cells after COVID-19 (dated by TCRdb to 2021 to 2024). The sample's treatment or condition label is to be understood as: roughly 11-day PBMC culture with coronavirus spike peptide pools or control peptides (ViraFEST assay). These receptors' targets are unknown. Libraries were made using PCR. Instrument used: Illumina iSeq 100. TCR sequencing of DNA from cultured CD4+ T cells used the Oncomine TCR Beta short-read assay at the Johns Hopkins FTIC core. Starting from the raw public reads, TCRdb applied fastp trimming at Q25, assembled clones with MiXCR and retained in-frame beta chains. Merged by CDR3 protein, the rows form single entries marked with the most common genes and DNA. The sample table contains roughly 20,000 distinct CDR3 sequences; only one count was recorded for approximately 48% of them. The ten largest clones take up just under 2.5% of the sample.

The material sequenced was CD4+ T cells from blood, cultured in vitro, taken after SARS-CoV-2 vaccination. These receptors were taken from a human donor who had recovered from COVID-19.

The gene calls are TRBV7-9 and TRBJ2-7, with a weak D call TRBD2 (6 bases). The germline CDR1 and CDR2 sequences are SEHNR and FQNEAQ (reference sequence). The CDR3 is 15 residues long. V lost 3 bases and J lost 3, with 15 bases in between. CDR3 DNA: TGTGCCAGCAGCTTGGGCGGGGATCGGCGCTACGAGCAGTACTTC. Translation gives CASSLGGDRRYEQYF.

The V and J genes are TRBV6-5 and TRBJ1-5; TRBD1 is a possible D gene (5 bases). Germline assignment: CDR1 MNHEY and CDR2 SVGAGI. Deletions cut 0 bases from V and 5 bases from J, with 11 bases between. The CDR3 sequence is 15 residues long. The CDR3 sequence: CASSYSSRADQPQHF. The CDR3 region has the DNA TGTGCCAGCAGTTACTCGTCCAGGGCGGATCAGCCCCAGCATTTT.

The chain carries TRBV7-9 and TRBJ1-4, with 9 bases that match TRBD1. V lost 4 bases, J lost 8 bases, and 8 bases stayed unmatched. Germline V gives CDR1 SEHNR, CDR2 FQNEAQ (reference sequence). CDR3 length: 15 amino acids. The CDR3, as DNA: TGTGCCAGCAGCTCGTGGACAGGGGTCGGGGAAAAACTGTTTTTT. It codes for CASSSWTGVGEKLFF.

The table lists this clonotype with a few counts. The chain recombines TRBV27 with TRBJ1-1, with D uncertain. Germline CDR1 is MNHEY and CDR2 is SMNVEV (reference sequence). Deletions cut 2 bases from V and 1 base from J, with 11 bases between. This CDR3 is built from 15 residues. In DNA form, the CDR3 reads TGTGCCAGCAGTTTAGGTAGGCGGGCGAACACTGAAGCTTTCTTT. Protein product: CASSLGRRANTEAFF.

V and J are TRBV20-1 and TRBJ2-2, with TRBD2 identical over 12 bases. The length of the CDR3 is 18 residues. Germline V CDR1 and CDR2: DFQATT, SNEGSKA (reference sequence). J gave up 4 bases and V 0 bases, and 9 bases lay outside the gene matches. CDR3 amino acids: CSARDRLAGVAGTGELFF. The CDR3, as DNA: TGCAGTGCTAGAGATAGACTAGCGGGGGTCGCCGGCACCGGGGAGCTGTTTTTT.

The rearrangement uses TRBV29-1 and TRBJ1-1; a weak D match, TRBD1 (6 bases). Deletions cut 7 bases from V and 1 base from J, with 13 bases between. This CDR3 contains 13 residues. In germline, CDR1 is SQVTM, CDR2 ANQGSEA. CDR3 DNA: TGCAGCGGCACACAGGGAGGGAACACTGAAGCTTTCTTT. As protein: CSGTQGGNTEAFF. Full variable domain (outside the CDR3, taken from reference TRBV29-1 and TRBJ1-1): SAVISQKPSRDICQRGTSLTIQCQVDSQVTMMFWYRQQPGQSLTLIATANQGSEATYESGFVIDKFPISRPNLTFSTLTVSNMSPEDSSIYLCSGTQGGNTEAFFGQGTRLTVV.

This clonotype showed up just a few times. The gene calls are TRBV10-3 and TRBJ2-7; D may be TRBD1 or TRBD2 (6 bases each). The germline gives CDR1 ENHRY, CDR2 SYGVKD. CDR3 size: 13 residues. V lost 7 bases and J lost 2, with 12 bases in between. CDR3: CAIMGGGTYEQYF. As DNA, the CDR3 is TGTGCCATCATGGGGGGCGGAACCTACGAGCAGTACTTC.

V is TRBV28 and J is TRBJ2-5; no clear D. Germline V CDR1 and CDR2: MDHEN, SYDVKM. The CDR3 extends over 13 amino acids. Trimming stripped 7 bases from V and 4 bases from J, with 13 bases between. The CDR3 DNA follows: TGTGCCAGCAATTCGAGTCCTTTAGAGACCCAGTACTTC. This encodes CASNSSPLETQYF.

There are a few counts of this clonotype. The chain recombines TRBV20-1 with TRBJ2-7, with 8 bases aligning to TRBD1. From germline, CDR1 is DFQATT and CDR2 SNEGSKA (reference sequence). After removal of 2 bases from V and 6 bases from J, the junction contained 12 bases not matched to a gene. This CDR3 has 15 residues. The CDR3 is CSARPMDREFSEQYF. As DNA, the CDR3 is TGCAGTGCTAGACCAATGGACAGGGAATTTTCCGAGCAGTACTTC.

The chain is built from TRBV18 and TRBJ2-7, with TRBD2 identical over 7 bases. The germline CDR1 and CDR2 sequences are KGHSH and LQKENI. This CDR3 spans 14 amino acids. V shed 3 bases and J 1 base; nucleotides not matched to a gene: 3. CDR3 amino acids: CASSPLGGSYEQYF. The CDR3 DNA sequence: TGTGCCAGCTCACCCCTGGGGGGGTCCTACGAGCAGTACTTC.

The chain recombines TRBV6-2 or TRBV6-3 with TRBJ1-2, with D possibly matching TRBD1 (6 bases). V gave up 5 bases and J gave up 4 bases, with 14 bases separating them. CDR1 MNHEY and CDR2 SVGEGT come from the germline V gene. The CDR3 runs to 14 residues. The CDR3 reads CASSDGQLFYGYTF. CDR3 sequence (DNA): TGTGCCAGCAGTGACGGACAGTTATTCTATGGCTACACCTTC.

This clonotype has just a few counts. This chain uses TRBV7-2 with TRBJ1-5; D not resolved. V shed 1 base and J shed 7 bases, with 14 bases lying between them. CDR1 SGHTA and CDR2 FQGNSA come from the germline V gene. The length of the CDR3 is 15 residues. CDR3 bases: TGTGCCAGCAGCTTAGGGCACGAGGGAGGGCAGCCCCAGCATTTT. Translated, it gives CASSLGHEGGQPQHF.

This clonotype showed up just a few times. V gene TRBV24-1 combines with J gene TRBJ1-5, with 7 bases that match TRBD1. The CDR3 consists of 15 residues. V lost 6 bases, J lost 3 bases, and 7 bases stayed unmatched. Per germline, CDR1 KGHDR and CDR2 SFDVKD. The CDR3 sequence: CATSPQGPPNQPQHF. The CDR3 DNA reads as TGTGCCACCAGTCCACAGGGGCCTCCCAATCAGCCCCAGCATTTT.

The chain combines TRBV7-2 with TRBJ2-2, with D uncertain. Germline assignment: CDR1 SGHTA and CDR2 FQGNSA. The V end lost 5 bases, the J end lost 8 bases, and 12 bases lay between the germline ends. The CDR3 is 13 amino acids. DNA of the CDR3: TGTGCCAGCAGCGCAACCGTTCAAGGGGAGCTGTTTTTT. It yields the protein CASSATVQGELFF. Supplemented by reference TRBV7-2 and TRBJ2-2, the full variable domain reads GAGVSQSPSNKVTEKGKDVELRCDPISGHTALYWYRQSLGQGLEFLIYFQGNSAPDKSGLPSDRFSAERTGGSVSTLTIQRTQQEDSAVYLCASSATVQGELFFGEGSRLTVL.

This chain uses TRBV7-2 with TRBJ2-3; no clear D gene. The ends were cut back, 5 bases at V and 3 bases at J, with 12 bases in the middle. CDR1 and CDR2 (germline): SGHTA, FQGNSA. The CDR3 runs 14 residues. The CDR3 here is CASSPRSTTDTQYF. The CDR3 coding sequence is TGTGCCAGCAGCCCCCGGTCCACGACAGATACGCAGTATTTT.

The chain uses TRBV20-1 and TRBJ1-1; D is perhaps TRBD1 (5 bases). This CDR3 has 15 residues. Trimming took 2 bases from V and 1 from J, leaving 14 bases between them. Germline V lookup: CDR1 DFQATT, CDR2 SNEGSKA (reference sequence). The CDR3 DNA is TGCAGTGCTAGAATCCCGGGGGGATCGAACACTGAAGCTTTCTTT. Translated, it gives CSARIPGGSNTEAFF.

The V call is TRBV12-3 or TRBV12-4, the J call TRBJ2-1; D gene uncertain. This CDR3 comprises 14 residues. The V end lost 5 bases, the J end lost 5 bases, and 13 bases lay between the germline ends. The CDR3 DNA is TGTGCCAGCAGTCCTTCGACCCGAAACAATGAGCAGTTCTTC. Its protein is CASSPSTRNNEQFF.

The chain recombines TRBV27 with TRBJ1-5; D is ambiguous. The CDR3 runs 15 residues. V lost 3 bases and J lost 5, with 14 bases in between. Germline-derived CDR1 and CDR2 are MNHEY and SMNVEV (reference sequence). This CDR3 is CASSFIWGRDQPQHF. CDR3 nucleotides: TGTGCCAGCAGTTTTATTTGGGGTAGGGATCAGCCCCAGCATTTT.

The rearrangement joins TRBV20-1 to TRBJ2-7; tentative D call: TRBD1 (6 bases). Germline V CDR1 and CDR2: DFQATT, SNEGSKA (reference sequence). V was pared by 3 bases and J by 1 base, with 16 bases between. The CDR3 covers 15 residues. The chain's CDR3 is CSASTGPTRSYEQYF. Written as DNA, the CDR3 is TGCAGTGCTAGCACAGGGCCGACCCGATCCTACGAGCAGTACTTC.

The V gene is TRBV7-2, the J gene TRBJ1-3, with 8 bases aligning to TRBD1. V dropped 5 bases and J dropped 9; count of bases not matched to a gene: 3. The CDR3 is 12 residues long. CDR1 is SGHTA and CDR2 is FQGNSA in the germline V gene. CDR3 loop: CASSNTGGTIYF. The CDR3 coding sequence is TGTGCCAGCAGCAATACAGGGGGCACCATATATTTT.

Only a few counts were recorded for this clonotype. V usage is TRBV11-3 and J usage is TRBJ1-2; 7 nucleotides match TRBD1. V shed 5 bases, J shed 8 bases, and the junction held 11 bases outside the gene matches. Germline V gene data show CDR1 as SGHNT and CDR2 as YENEEA. CDR3 size: 14 residues. This CDR3 is CASSARRDRAGYTF. For the CDR3, the DNA is TGTGCCAGCAGCGCCCGCCGGGACAGAGCCGGCTACACCTTC.

The CDR3 bases are TGTGCTAGTGGTTTCACAGATACGCAGTATTTT. It is translated as CASGFTDTQYF. The chain couples TRBV12-5 to TRBJ2-3; D is uncertain. V was cut by 3 bases and J by 2 bases, with 0 bases left in between. Germline-derived CDR1 and CDR2 are LGHNT and FRNRAP. This CDR3 comprises 11 residues.

The V call is TRBV6-5, the J call TRBJ1-2; 7 nucleotides align to TRBD1. There are 14 residues in the CDR3. J gave up 7 bases and V 4 bases, and 9 bases lay outside the gene matches. Per germline, CDR1 MNHEY and CDR2 SVGAGI. CDR3: CASSLGGRAVGYTF. The CDR3 coding sequence is TGTGCCAGCAGTTTAGGGGGCAGGGCGGTTGGCTACACCTTC.

This clonotype was picked up a small number of times. The chain joins TRBV25-1 to TRBJ1-2; D remains unclear. CDR1 MGHDK and CDR2 SYGVNS come from the germline V gene. The CDR3 sequence is 12 residues long. V gave up 1 base and J gave up 4 bases, with 4 bases separating them. CDR3 coding DNA: TGTGCCAGCAGTGAATTGAGCTATGGCTACACCTTC. It specifies CASSELSYGYTF.

This clonotype was detected a few times. The chain combines TRBV27 with TRBJ1-2; 8 bases fit TRBD1. Trimming removed 6 bases from V and 6 bases from J; junction bases left unmatched: 15. Germline values: CDR1 MNHEY, CDR2 SMNVEV (reference sequence). There are 16 residues in the CDR3. CDR3 nucleotides: TGTGCCAGCAGGTTACTCGGCAGGGGGCTGATAAATGGCTACACCTTC. Its protein is CASRLLGRGLINGYTF.